The clone carrying this T cell receptor beta chain was found a few times. Its target is not known. Per the germline V gene, CDR1 is LNHNV and CDR2 is YYDKDF (reference sequence). J was trimmed by 7 bases and V by 0 bases; bases with no gene match: 7. This CDR3 region has 15 residues. Extracted RNA was reverse transcribed into cDNA, the sequencing template. Assay: immunoSEQ multiplex PCR; the TCRdb copy retains only in-frame clones and omits some. Among 150,000 or so clones, approximately 49% were seen once, and the ten largest hold approximately 19%. This entry is derived from a study of CD8+ T cells in alopecia areata. Study outcomes and limitations: Scalp sample data also include resident alphabeta T cells from normal skin.

This chain links TRBV15 with TRBJ1-2, with 8 bases matching TRBD1. The material was CD8+ T cells sorted from blood, obtained at week 0. This sequence originates from a human donor with alopecia areata. CDR3 nucleotide sequence: TGTGCCACCAGCAGAGATCGTGCAGGGGGCGGTGGCTACACCTTC. Residues: CATSRDRAGGGGYTF.